Shown below are 10 T cell receptor beta chains from a single sample sequenced in a study of blood T cell repertoires in COVID-19. Sequencing used immunoSEQ multiplex PCR; TCRdb keeps in-frame clones, though not all of them. This table holds 250,000 or so clones, around 88% found once. The sequenced material came from PBMCs or T cells enriched from blood (not recorded which). All receptors come from a woman in her thirties or forties with acute COVID-19.

This chain links TRBV12-5 with TRBJ1-1, with 7 bases identical to TRBD1. Germline CDR1 LGHNT, CDR2 FRNRAP. V gave up 3 bases and J gave up 0 bases; unmatched junction bases: 4. This CDR3 is 15 amino acids long. DNA of the CDR3: TGTGCTAGTGGTTTTGGCGACAGGGTGAACACTGAAGCTTTCTTT. It translates to CASGFGDRVNTEAFF.

The CDR3 reads CASSLDGGGSGGTQYF. The CDR3 DNA reads as TGTGCCAGCAGCTTGGATGGCGGGGGCTCGGGGGGGACCCAGTACTTC. This sequence joins TRBV5-4 and TRBJ2-5; TRBD2 might be the D (7 bases). The CDR3 covers 16 residues. Germline assignment: CDR1 SGHNT and CDR2 YYREEE (reference sequence). V gave up 0 bases and J gave up 7 bases, with 19 bases separating them.

The rearrangement links TRBV6-5 to TRBJ2-7, with 8 bases lining up with TRBD1. With 0 bases clipped from V and 2 bases from J, the junction kept 6 bases outside the gene matches. The CDR3 runs to 16 residues. Germline V gives CDR1 MNHEY, CDR2 SVGAGI. CDR3 sequence (DNA): TGTGCCAGCAGTTACTCAAGTTGGACAGGGACCTACGAGCAGTACTTC. It translates to CASSYSSWTGTYEQYF.

This clone was counted a few times. The chain carries TRBV19 and TRBJ2-5; 9 nucleotides agree with TRBD2. This CDR3 contains 14 residues. Losses at the gene ends were 6 bases for V and 5 bases for J; bases not matched to a gene: 7. Germline CDR1 and CDR2: LNHDA and SQIVND (reference sequence). The CDR3 loop is CASRLAGARETQYF. The CDR3 DNA is TGTGCCAGTAGGTTAGCGGGGGCGAGGGAGACCCAGTACTTC.

CDR3 nucleotides: TGCGCCAGCAGCTTGGCCGCGGGCCCAAGTGAAAAACTGTTTTTT. Translated, it gives CASSLAAGPSEKLFF. This sequence joins TRBV5-1 and TRBJ1-4; D unclear. The V gene lost 0 bases and the J gene lost 7 bases, with 13 bases spanning the gap. The CDR3 has 15 amino acids. CDR1 SGHRS and CDR2 YFSETQ come from the germline V gene.

This chain uses TRBV5-1 with TRBJ1-4; TRBD1 matches at 7 bases. Germline lookup yields CDR1 SGHRS and CDR2 YFSETQ. The CDR3 runs 16 residues. The ends lost 5 bases at V and 6 bases at J; junction bases unmatched: 13. The CDR3 protein is CASRVERGGDYEKLFF. In DNA form, the CDR3 reads TGCGCCAGCAGGGTTGAGAGAGGGGGCGATTATGAAAAACTGTTTTTT.

The chain has TRBV10-3 and TRBJ1-6, with D perhaps TRBD1 (6 bases). Germline V gene lookup returns CDR1 ENHRY and CDR2 SYGVKD. CDR3 length: 15 amino acids. V gave up 2 bases and J gave up 3 bases, with 8 bases separating them. The CDR3 loop is CAISEGGSYNSPLHF. The CDR3 coding sequence is TGTGCCATCAGTGAGGGGGGCAGCTATAATTCACCCCTCCACTTT.

The V call is TRBV6-5, the J call TRBJ2-1, with 8 nucleotides matching TRBD1. This CDR3 spans 15 amino acids. CDR1 is MNHEY, CDR2 SVGAGI, per germline. Unmatched junction bases numbered 6, after V lost 4 bases and J lost 4 bases. The CDR3 region has the DNA TGTGCCAGCAGTTTCCACCGGACAGGGTACAATGAGCAGTTCTTC. This translates into CASSFHRTGYNEQFF.

This chain joins TRBV27 and TRBJ1-2; D not certain. The V end was cut by 5 bases, the J end by 6 bases, with 13 bases between. This CDR3 has 13 amino acids. Germline CDR1 is MNHEY and CDR2 is SMNVEV (reference sequence). CDR3 sequence (DNA): TGTGCCAGCAGTCTCGGAATCGGGGATGGCTACACCTTC. Its protein product is CASSLGIGDGYTF.

The rearrangement links TRBV6-5 to TRBJ2-2; possibly TRBD1 for D (5 bases). V lost 11 bases and J 3 bases, leaving 10 bases between the germline ends. Germline lookup yields CDR1 MNHEY and CDR2 SVGAGI. The CDR3 totals 12 residues. The CDR3 region is CAYQGDTGELFF. DNA of the CDR3: TGTGCCTACCAAGGGGACACCGGGGAGCTGTTTTTT.